The 30 T cell receptor beta chains reported below all come from one sample, sequenced in a study of T cells in Graves' hyperthyroidism and ophthalmopathy. Researchers took RNA transcripts and amplified the TCR beta CDR3 regions from them. HTBI primers drove first-round RT-PCR of the TCR CDR3. TCRdb re-called the multiplex PCR reads with MiXCR, one entry per CDR3 protein. The sample has about 380,000 distinct CDR3 sequences; approximately 17% are singletons. The sequenced sample was blood. Source of these receptors: a man younger than 35 with Graves' ophthalmopathy.

In its sample, this clonotype was seen a few times. The chain joins TRBV9 to TRBJ2-3; D is possibly TRBD1 or TRBD2 (5 bases each). Germline assignment: CDR1 SGDLS and CDR2 YYNGEE. With 3 bases removed from V and 6 bases from J, the gap between germline ends came to 17 bases. This CDR3 is built from 15 residues. Here the CDR3 DNA reads TGTGCCAGCAGCGCGGGGCCTGGGGATGGGGATACGCAGTATTTT. It translates to CASSAGPGDGDTQYF.

This clonotype appeared many times. The rearrangement joins TRBV12-3 or TRBV12-4 to TRBJ2-5, with 12 bases fitting TRBD2. The length of the CDR3 is 14 residues. The V and J ends lost 5 bases and 2 bases, in that order; junction bases with no gene match: 0. CDR3 sequence reads: CASSGLAGQETQYF. CDR3 in DNA: TGTGCCAGCAGTGGACTAGCGGGGCAAGAGACCCAGTACTTC.

In its sample, this clonotype was seen many times. The rearrangement links TRBV7-2 to TRBJ2-1; 9 bases are shared with TRBD2. Germline values: CDR1 SGHTA, CDR2 FQGNSA. The CDR3 loop spans 14 amino acids. With 5 bases clipped from V and 6 bases from J, the junction kept 5 bases outside the gene matches. CDR3 loop: CASSPGTSLNEQFF. The DNA of the CDR3 is TGTGCCAGCAGCCCCGGGACTAGCCTCAATGAGCAGTTCTTC.

This clonotype has a handful of counts. The chain employs TRBV5-6 and TRBJ2-2; 8 nucleotides line up with TRBD1. The CDR3 spans 15 residues. Trimming cost V 0 bases and J 6 bases; bases outside gene matches: 4. Germline V gene data show CDR1 as SGHDT and CDR2 as YYEEEE. This chain's CDR3 is CASSLGQGAAGELFF. Written as DNA, the CDR3 is TGTGCCAGCAGCTTGGGGCAGGGGGCCGCCGGGGAGCTGTTTTTT.

This clonotype was seen many times. The chain joins TRBV3-1 to TRBJ2-5; no definite D call. V lost 1 base to trimming and J lost 2 bases, with 11 bases between them. CDR3 size: 15 residues. Germline V gene data show CDR1 as LGHDT and CDR2 as YNNKEL (reference sequence). This CDR3 is CASSQAPAAQETQYF. The CDR3 DNA sequence: TGTGCCAGCAGCCAAGCTCCAGCAGCACAAGAGACCCAGTACTTC.

This clonotype was counted a few times. The CDR3 sequence is CASSEGGYSNQPQHF. The CDR3 DNA follows: TGTGCCAGCAGTGAAGGGGGGTATAGCAATCAGCCCCAGCATTTT. The V and J genes are TRBV25-1 and TRBJ1-5, with a possible D match to TRBD1 (5 bases). This CDR3 contains 15 residues. The V gene lost 2 bases and the J gene lost 0 bases, with 8 bases spanning the gap. CDR1 MGHDK and CDR2 SYGVNS come from the germline V gene.

This rearrangement joins TRBV5-1 to TRBJ2-5; the D call may be TRBD1 or TRBD2 (5 bases each). V dropped 4 bases and J dropped 2 bases, with 15 bases sitting between them. This CDR3 region has 15 residues. Per germline, CDR1 SGHRS and CDR2 YFSETQ. This chain's CDR3 is CASSQDGTQQETQYF. The CDR3 DNA reads TGCGCCAGCAGCCAAGACGGGACGCAACAAGAGACCCAGTACTTC.

This clonotype has at least ten counts. This rearrangement joins TRBV28 to TRBJ1-5; D is ambiguous. The CDR3 loop spans 14 amino acids. Germline V gene lookup returns CDR1 MDHEN and CDR2 SYDVKM. The V and J ends lost 6 bases and 4 bases respectively, with 13 bases between them. As DNA, the CDR3 is TGTGCCAGCAGGATTAAGGGAGGGAATCAGCCCCAGCATTTT. The encoded protein is CASRIKGGNQPQHF. Complete variable domain (other parts from reference TRBV28 and TRBJ1-5): DVKVTQSSRYLVKRTGEKVFLECVQDMDHENMFWYRQDPGLGLRLIYFSYDVKMKEKGDIPEGYSVSREKKERFSLILESASTNQTSMYLCASRIKGGNQPQHFGDGTRLSIL.

This clonotype has at least ten counts. The chain is built from TRBV5-1 and TRBJ1-6; maybe TRBD1 (6 bases). Germline CDR1 and CDR2: SGHRS and YFSETQ. The CDR3 has 15 residues. V lost 4 bases and J 3 bases, leaving 11 bases between the germline ends. This chain's CDR3 is CASSPDRVYNSPLHF. CDR3 sequence (DNA): TGCGCCAGCAGCCCGGACAGAGTCTATAATTCACCCCTCCACTTT.

This clonotype was seen at least ten times. The J gene is TRBJ2-1, the V gene TRBV12-3 or TRBV12-4; 13 nucleotides align to TRBD2. Germline trimming cut 6 bases from V and 8 bases from J; bases unmatched to any gene: 13. This CDR3 has 17 residues. Written as DNA, the CDR3 is TGTGCCAGCAGACCTAAGCTCGGGACTAGCGGGAACGATGAGCAGTTCTTC. Translation: CASRPKLGTSGNDEQFF.

There are a few counts of this clonotype. V gene TRBV27 combines with J gene TRBJ2-5, with 10 positions matching TRBD2. CDR1 and CDR2 from the germline V gene are MNHEY and SMNVEV (reference sequence). Trimming removed 5 bases from V and 7 bases from J; junction bases left unmatched: 22. CDR3 length: 19 amino acids. CDR3 sequence reads: CASSPTPAGGRQGVRTQYF. The CDR3 DNA sequence: TGTGCCAGCAGTCCTACTCCAGCGGGGGGGAGGCAGGGAGTAAGGACCCAGTACTTC.

The V call is TRBV9, the J call TRBJ2-1, with TRBD2 as a possible D gene (7 bases). The germline CDR1 and CDR2 sequences are SGDLS and YYNGEE. This CDR3 region has 15 residues. V lost 7 bases, J lost 4 bases, and 18 bases lay in between. The CDR3 DNA reads TGTGCCAGCGGGTTGTGGGGGGGCCTGTACAATGAGCAGTTCTTC. Protein: CASGLWGGLYNEQFF.

At least ten counts were recorded for this clonotype. This rearrangement joins TRBV12-3 or TRBV12-4 to TRBJ1-4; 7 nucleotides match TRBD1. The CDR3 runs 14 residues. Germline trimming cut 5 bases from V and 7 bases from J; bases unmatched to any gene: 7. CDR3 DNA: TGTGCCAGCAGTATCCAGGGGGGCGGTGAAAAACTGTTTTTT. This translates into CASSIQGGGEKLFF.

The genes are TRBV20-1 and TRBJ2-1; 9 bases line up with TRBD1. Germline V lookup: CDR1 DFQATT, CDR2 SNEGSKA (reference sequence). Trimming at V came to 1 base and at J to 13 bases, leaving 8 bases not matched to a gene. This CDR3 contains 13 residues. CDR3 protein: CSARGGPGQGQFF. In DNA, the CDR3 is TGCAGTGCTAGAGGCGGACCGGGACAGGGACAGTTCTTC.

Ten or more counts support this clonotype. The chain links TRBV20-1 to TRBJ2-7; D gene uncertain. Germline values: CDR1 DFQATT, CDR2 SNEGSKA (reference sequence). The CDR3 runs to 13 residues. Trimming left V 3 bases short and J 1 base short, with 10 bases between. The CDR3 region has the DNA TGCAGTGCTAGCCGTCTGATTTCCTACGAGCAGTACTTC. This translates into CSASRLISYEQYF.

The genes are TRBV11-2 and TRBJ1-3, with a weak D call TRBD1 (5 bases). From germline, CDR1 is SGHAT and CDR2 FQNNGV. The length of the CDR3 is 16 residues. Between the trimmed V and J ends, which lost 5 bases and 4 bases, there was a span of 18 bases. CDR3 residues: CASSPRGVRVGNTIYF. The CDR3 nucleotides are TGTGCCAGCAGCCCCCGGGGGGTCAGAGTGGGAAACACCATATATTTT. Filled out from reference TRBV11-2 and TRBJ1-3, the complete variable domain reads EAGVAQSPRYKIIEKRQSVAFWCNPISGHATLYWYQQILGQGPKLLIQFQNNGVVDDSQLPKDRFSAERLKGVDSTLKIQPAKLEDSAVYLCASSPRGVRVGNTIYFGEGSWLTVV.

The chain uses TRBV19 and TRBJ1-5, with D uncertain. V was clipped by 1 base and J by 4 bases, with 5 bases between them. The CDR3 is 13 amino acids. CDR1 and CDR2 from the germline V gene are LNHDA and SQIVND (reference sequence). Here the CDR3 reads CASSIVGNQPQHF. The CDR3 nucleotides are TGTGCCAGTAGTATAGTCGGGAATCAGCCCCAGCATTTT.

This clonotype was seen many times. V usage is TRBV12-3 or TRBV12-4 and J usage is TRBJ2-5; perhaps TRBD2 as D (5 bases). V lost 5 bases and J lost 7, with 17 bases in between. CDR3 size: 14 residues. CDR3 protein: CASSPRPGGGTQYF. CDR3 nucleotide sequence: TGTGCCAGCAGTCCCAGACCTGGAGGTGGGACCCAGTACTTC.

As concerns this clonotype: The junction and the germline gene differ at one end; a read error may be behind it. The chain recombines TRBV9 with TRBJ2-5; D is unresolved. Per germline, CDR1 SGDLS and CDR2 YYNGEE. This CDR3 is 13 amino acids long. CDR3 protein: CASGVRLEETQYF. The CDR3 bases are TGTGCCAGCGGCGTAAGACTGGAAGAGACCCAGTACTTC. The full variable domain, completed using reference TRBV9 and TRBJ2-5, is DSGVTQTPKHLITATGQRVTLRCSPRSGDLSVYWYQQSLDQGLQFLIQYYNGEERAKGNILERFSAQQFPDLHSELNLSSLELGDSALYFCASGVRLEETQYFGPGTRLLVL.

The rearrangement joins TRBV6-4 to TRBJ2-3; tentatively, D is TRBD1 (6 bases). Between the trimmed V and J ends, which lost 3 bases and 7 bases, there was a span of 11 bases. The CDR3 is made up of 13 amino acids. Germline V lookup: CDR1 MRHNA, CDR2 SNTAGT. CDR3 coding DNA: TGTGCCAGCAGTGAGGACAGCGCGAATACGCAGTATTTT. Translation: CASSEDSANTQYF.

This clonotype was recorded at least ten times. This chain connects TRBV5-5 to TRBJ2-1; D possibly corresponds to TRBD2 (5 bases). V was shortened by 1 base and J by 4 bases, with 9 bases between the two germline ends. Germline values: CDR1 SGHKS, CDR2 YYEKEE (reference sequence). This CDR3 contains 14 residues. CDR3 protein: CASSLSGDYNEQFF. The CDR3 DNA is TGTGCCAGCAGCTTGTCCGGGGATTACAATGAGCAGTTCTTC.

Ten or more counts support this clonotype. The chain couples TRBV9 to TRBJ1-1; the D is unclear. V was pared by 0 bases and J by 5 bases, with 11 bases between. The CDR3 has 14 amino acids. Germline lookup yields CDR1 SGDLS and CDR2 YYNGEE. DNA for the CDR3: TGTGCCAGCAGCGTAGGTGAGAGGTTAACTGAAGCTTTCTTT. It encodes CASSVGERLTEAFF. The entire variable domain, with the rest obtained from reference TRBV9 and TRBJ1-1, is as follows: DSGVTQTPKHLITATGQRVTLRCSPRSGDLSVYWYQQSLDQGLQFLIQYYNGEERAKGNILERFSAQQFPDLHSELNLSSLELGDSALYFCASSVGERLTEAFFGQGTRLTVV.

This clonotype was seen only a few times. One junction end does not reproduce the germline sequence, and a read error may be involved. The chain is built from TRBV2 and TRBJ2-7; a possible D gene is TRBD2 (6 bases). Germline V gene lookup returns CDR1 SNHLY and CDR2 FYNNEI. This CDR3 is built from 17 residues. CDR3 nucleotides: TGTGCCAGCGGTGAAGCACCCGGTTGGGAGGAGTCCTACGAGCAGTACTTC. This codes for CASGEAPGWEESYEQYF.

V is TRBV24-1 and J is TRBJ2-1; D is undetermined. CDR3 length: 13 amino acids. Germline V gene data show CDR1 as KGHDR and CDR2 as SFDVKD. V gave up 5 bases and J gave up 4 bases, with 8 bases separating them. The CDR3 nucleotides are TGTGCCACCAGTGGGCAGATTTACAATGAGCAGTTCTTC. The encoded protein is CATSGQIYNEQFF.

With respect to this clonotype: A much larger clone lies one base from this, so it may be a read error. The genes are TRBV2 and TRBJ2-7; D is unresolved. The ends were cut back, 5 bases at V and 5 bases at J, with 7 bases in the middle. Per the germline V gene, CDR1 is SNHLY and CDR2 is FYNNEI. This CDR3 spans 11 amino acids. DNA of the CDR3: TGTGCCAGCAGTTCCTTCGACGAGCAGTACTTC. Translated, it gives CASSSFDEQYF.

The J gene is TRBJ2-1, the V gene TRBV6-6; 7 positions match TRBD2. The CDR3 consists of 13 residues. Trimming removed 2 bases from V and 12 bases from J; junction bases left unmatched: 7. Germline-derived CDR1 and CDR2 are MNHNY and SVGAGI (reference sequence). CDR3 loop: CASSYTPTGGQFF. Written as DNA, the CDR3 is TGTGCCAGCAGTTACACGCCTACGGGGGGGCAGTTCTTC.

The genes are TRBV9 and TRBJ1-4; D remains unclear. Germline-derived CDR1 and CDR2 are SGDLS and YYNGEE. This CDR3 has 12 residues. V was pared by 7 bases and J by 10 bases, with 14 bases between. CDR3 loop: CASSPNGGKLFF. The CDR3 region has the DNA TGTGCCAGCTCCCCTAACGGCGGAAAACTGTTTTTT.

This clonotype was seen ten or more times. The rearrangement uses TRBV20-1 and TRBJ2-3; maybe TRBD2 (6 bases). CDR1 and CDR2 from the germline V gene are DFQATT and SNEGSKA (reference sequence). The CDR3 spans 15 residues. V gave up 0 bases and J gave up 3 bases, with 13 bases separating them. The CDR3 sequence: CSARDGRAGTDTQYF. In DNA, the CDR3 is TGCAGTGCTAGAGACGGCCGGGCGGGGACAGATACGCAGTATTTT.

This clonotype showed up many times. The chain combines TRBV2 with TRBJ2-7, with a possible D match to TRBD1 (6 bases). The CDR3 loop spans 14 amino acids. V lost 8 bases to trimming and J lost 5 bases, with 19 bases between them. In germline, CDR1 is SNHLY, CDR2 FYNNEI. The CDR3 spells CASDSARGLNEQYF. CDR3 nucleotides: TGTGCCAGCGACAGTGCGAGGGGGTTGAACGAGCAGTACTTC. The whole variable domain, remainder taken from reference TRBV2 and TRBJ2-7, is EPEVTQTPSHQVTQMGQEVILRCVPISNHLYFYWYRQILGQKVEFLVSFYNNEISEKSEIFDDQFSVERPDGSNFTLKIRSTKLEDSAMYFCASDSARGLNEQYFGPGTRLTVT.

In the case of this clonotype: Germline and junction disagree at one end, which may indicate a read error. The chain combines TRBV5-1 with TRBJ2-1; the D call may be TRBD1 or TRBD2 (6 bases each). This CDR3 has 13 amino acids. Germline CDR1 SGHRS, CDR2 YFSETQ. Here the CDR3 DNA reads TGTGCCAGCAGTCGGGGGCGGTACAATGAGCAGTTCTTC. It codes for CASSRGRYNEQFF.